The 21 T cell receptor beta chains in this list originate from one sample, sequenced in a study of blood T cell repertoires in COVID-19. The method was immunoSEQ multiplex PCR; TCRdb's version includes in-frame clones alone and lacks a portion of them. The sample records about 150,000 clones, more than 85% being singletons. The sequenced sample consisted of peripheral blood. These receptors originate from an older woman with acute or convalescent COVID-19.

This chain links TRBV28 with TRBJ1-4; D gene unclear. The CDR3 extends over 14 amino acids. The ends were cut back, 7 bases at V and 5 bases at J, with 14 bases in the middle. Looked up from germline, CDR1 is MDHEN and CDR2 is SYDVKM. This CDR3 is CASTSRGQNEKLFF. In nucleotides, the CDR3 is TGTGCCAGCACCAGTCGTGGGCAAAATGAAAAACTGTTTTTT.

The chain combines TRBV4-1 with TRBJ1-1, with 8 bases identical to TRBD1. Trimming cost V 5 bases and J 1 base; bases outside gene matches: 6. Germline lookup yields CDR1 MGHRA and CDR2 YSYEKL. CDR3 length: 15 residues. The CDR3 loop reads CASSRGGQGNTEAFF. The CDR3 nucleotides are TGCGCCAGCAGCAGGGGAGGACAGGGGAACACTGAAGCTTTCTTT.

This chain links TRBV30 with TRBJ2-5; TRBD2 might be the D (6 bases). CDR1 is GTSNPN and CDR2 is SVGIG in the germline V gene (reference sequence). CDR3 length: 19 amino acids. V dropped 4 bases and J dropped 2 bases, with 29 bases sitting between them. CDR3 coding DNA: TGTGCCTGGAACCAAAGGAGGGGATGGTTTTTCGGGGGTCAAGAGACCCAGTACTTC. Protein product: CAWNQRRGWFFGGQETQYF. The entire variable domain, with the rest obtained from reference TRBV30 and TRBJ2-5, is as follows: SQTIHQWPATLVQPVGSPLSLECTVEGTSNPNLYWYRQAAGRGLQLLFYSVGIGQISSEVPQNLSASRPQDRQFILSSKKLLLSDSGFYLCAWNQRRGWFFGGQETQYFGPGTRLLVL.

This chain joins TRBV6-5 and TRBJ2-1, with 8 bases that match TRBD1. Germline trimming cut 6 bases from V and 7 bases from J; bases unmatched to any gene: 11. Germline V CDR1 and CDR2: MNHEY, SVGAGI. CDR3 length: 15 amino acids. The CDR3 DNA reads TGTGCCAGCAGAACTACCGGACAGGGTCGGAATGAGCAGTTCTTC. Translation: CASRTTGQGRNEQFF.

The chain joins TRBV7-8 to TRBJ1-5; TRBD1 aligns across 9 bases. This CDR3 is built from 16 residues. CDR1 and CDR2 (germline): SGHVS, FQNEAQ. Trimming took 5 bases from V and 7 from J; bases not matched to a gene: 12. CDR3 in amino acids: CASSPADRGGWQPQHF. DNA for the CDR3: TGTGCCAGCAGCCCAGCCGACAGGGGGGGATGGCAGCCCCAGCATTTT.

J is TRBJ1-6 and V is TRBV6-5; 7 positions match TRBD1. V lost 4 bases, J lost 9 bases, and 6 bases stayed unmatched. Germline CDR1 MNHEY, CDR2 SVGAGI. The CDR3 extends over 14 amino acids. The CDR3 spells CASSLTGVGSPLHF. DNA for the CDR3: TGTGCCAGCAGTTTAACAGGGGTTGGTTCACCCCTCCACTTT.

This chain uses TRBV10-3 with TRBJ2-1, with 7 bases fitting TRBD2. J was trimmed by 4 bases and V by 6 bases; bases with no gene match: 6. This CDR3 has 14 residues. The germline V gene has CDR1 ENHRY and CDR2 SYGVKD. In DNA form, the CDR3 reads TGTGCCATCAGATCGGGGGGTGAATACAATGAGCAGTTCTTC. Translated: CAIRSGGEYNEQFF.

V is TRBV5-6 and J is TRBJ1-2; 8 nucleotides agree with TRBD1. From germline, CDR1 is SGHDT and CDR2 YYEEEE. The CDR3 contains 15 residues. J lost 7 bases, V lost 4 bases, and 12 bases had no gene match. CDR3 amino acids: CASSLGQGAWGGYTF. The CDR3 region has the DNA TGTGCCAGCAGCCTTGGACAGGGCGCGTGGGGTGGCTACACCTTC.

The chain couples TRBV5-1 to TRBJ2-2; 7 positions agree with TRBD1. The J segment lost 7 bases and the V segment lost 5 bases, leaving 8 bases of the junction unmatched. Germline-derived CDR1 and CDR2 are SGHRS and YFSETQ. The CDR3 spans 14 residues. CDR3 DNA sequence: TGCGCCAGCAGGCCCGCAGGGGGTAACGGGGAGCTGTTTTTT. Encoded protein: CASRPAGGNGELFF.

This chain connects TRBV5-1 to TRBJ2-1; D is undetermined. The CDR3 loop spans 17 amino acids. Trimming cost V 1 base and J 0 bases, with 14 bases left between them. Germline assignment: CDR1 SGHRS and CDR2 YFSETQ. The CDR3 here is CASSLSVGPSSYNEQFF. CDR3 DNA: TGCGCCAGCAGCTTGTCGGTGGGCCCGAGCTCCTACAATGAGCAGTTCTTC.

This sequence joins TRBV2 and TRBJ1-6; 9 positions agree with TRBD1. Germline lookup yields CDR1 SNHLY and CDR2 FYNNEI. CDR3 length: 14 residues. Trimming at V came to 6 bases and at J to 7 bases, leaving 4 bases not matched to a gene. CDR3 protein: CASRVTGGNSPLHF. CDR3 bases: TGTGCCAGCAGGGTGACAGGGGGGAATTCACCCCTCCACTTT. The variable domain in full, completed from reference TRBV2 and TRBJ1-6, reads EPEVTQTPSHQVTQMGQEVILRCVPISNHLYFYWYRQILGQKVEFLVSFYNNEISEKSEIFDDQFSVERPDGSNFTLKIRSTKLEDSAMYFCASRVTGGNSPLHFGNGTRLTVT.

CDR3 in amino acids: CATSARTHPQDTQYF. CDR3 DNA: TGTGCCACCAGCGCCAGGACTCACCCTCAGGATACGCAGTATTTT. The V call is TRBV15, the J call TRBJ2-3; D might be TRBD2 (5 bases). The V end was cut by 5 bases, the J end by 6 bases, with 18 bases between. The CDR3 spans 15 residues. Germline CDR1 and CDR2: LNHNV and YYDKDF (reference sequence).

The CDR3 spells CASTKRGGGARGETQYF. CDR3 coding DNA: TGTGCCAGCACAAAGCGGGGCGGGGGGGCCAGAGGAGAGACCCAGTACTTC. The genes are TRBV14 and TRBJ2-5; 9 nucleotides align to TRBD2. The CDR3 contains 17 residues. Trimming cost V 7 bases and J 4 bases; bases outside gene matches: 16. Germline V CDR1 and CDR2: SGHDN, FVKESK.

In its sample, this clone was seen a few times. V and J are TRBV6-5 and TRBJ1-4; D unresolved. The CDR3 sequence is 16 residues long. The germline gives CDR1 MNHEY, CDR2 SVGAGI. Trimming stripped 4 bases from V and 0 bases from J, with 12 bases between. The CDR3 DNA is TGTGCCAGCAGTTCAGGAACACTCTCAACTAATGAAAAACTGTTTTTT. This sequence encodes CASSSGTLSTNEKLFF.

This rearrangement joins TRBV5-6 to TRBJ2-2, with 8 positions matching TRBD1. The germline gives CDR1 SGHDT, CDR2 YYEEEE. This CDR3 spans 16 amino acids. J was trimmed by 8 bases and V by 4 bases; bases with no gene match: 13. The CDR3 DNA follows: TGTGCCAGCAGCGCGTATACGACAGGGGCGCCAGGGGAGCTGTTTTTT. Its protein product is CASSAYTTGAPGELFF.

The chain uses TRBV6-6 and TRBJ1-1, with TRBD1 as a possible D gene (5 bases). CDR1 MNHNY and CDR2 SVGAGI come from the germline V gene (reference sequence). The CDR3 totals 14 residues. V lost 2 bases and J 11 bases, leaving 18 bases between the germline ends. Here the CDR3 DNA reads TGTGCCAGCAGTTACCCACCCGGGACGGCGGGGGCTTTCTTT. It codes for CASSYPPGTAGAFF.

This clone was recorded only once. CDR3: CSVAGTSGGTTDTQYF. The CDR3 bases are TGCAGCGTGGCCGGGACTAGCGGGGGGACCACAGATACGCAGTATTTT. The genes are TRBV29-1 and TRBJ2-3; 15 bases align to TRBD2. This CDR3 comprises 16 residues. Looked up from germline, CDR1 is SQVTM and CDR2 is ANQGSEA. V was clipped by 6 bases and J by 2 bases; unmatched bases: 6.

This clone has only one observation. The CDR3 is CASSLGVGGTQYF. In DNA form, the CDR3 reads TGTGCCAGCAGCTTAGGGGTCGGAGGGACCCAGTACTTC. The J gene is TRBJ2-5, the V gene TRBV7-9; the D gene is possibly TRBD2 (5 bases). The CDR3 spans 13 residues. The V gene's germline CDR1 is SEHNR and CDR2 FQNEAQ (reference sequence). Trimming shortened V by 1 base and J by 7 bases, and 10 bases separated the two germline ends.

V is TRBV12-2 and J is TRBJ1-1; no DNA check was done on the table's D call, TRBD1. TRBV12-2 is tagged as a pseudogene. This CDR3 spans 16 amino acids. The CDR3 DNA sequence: TGTGCAAGTCGCTTAGGGGACAGGGGGCAGAACACTGAAGCTTTCTTT. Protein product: CASRLGDRGQNTEAFF.

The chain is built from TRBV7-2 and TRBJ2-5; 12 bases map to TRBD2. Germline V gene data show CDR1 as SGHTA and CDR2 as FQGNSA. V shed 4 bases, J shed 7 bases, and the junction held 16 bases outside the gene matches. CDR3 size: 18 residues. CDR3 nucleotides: TGTGCCAGCAGCTCTGGACTAGCGGGGAGCGGGGGACGGGGGACCCAGTACTTC. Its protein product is CASSSGLAGSGGRGTQYF.

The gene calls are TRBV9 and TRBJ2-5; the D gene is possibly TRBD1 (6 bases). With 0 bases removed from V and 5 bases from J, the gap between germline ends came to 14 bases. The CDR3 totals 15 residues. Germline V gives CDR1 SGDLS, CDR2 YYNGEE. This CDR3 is CASSVEGRGRETQYF. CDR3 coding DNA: TGTGCCAGCAGCGTAGAGGGCAGGGGACGGGAGACCCAGTACTTC.